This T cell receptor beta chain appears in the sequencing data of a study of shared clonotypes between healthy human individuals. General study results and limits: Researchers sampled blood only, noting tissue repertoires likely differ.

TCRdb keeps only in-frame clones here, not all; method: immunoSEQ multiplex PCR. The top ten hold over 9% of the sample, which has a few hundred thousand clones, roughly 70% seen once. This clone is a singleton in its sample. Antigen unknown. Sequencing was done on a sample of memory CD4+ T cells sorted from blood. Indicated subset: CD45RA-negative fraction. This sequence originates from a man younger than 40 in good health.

CDR3 sequence (DNA): TGTGCCAGCATGGTGAACACTGAAGCTTTCTTT. Its protein is CASMVNTEAFF. The gene calls are TRBV2 and TRBJ1-1; no definite D call. Germline V gene lookup returns CDR1 SNHLY and CDR2 FYNNEI. The CDR3 is made up of 11 amino acids. With 7 bases removed from V and 0 bases from J, the gap between germline ends came to 3 bases.